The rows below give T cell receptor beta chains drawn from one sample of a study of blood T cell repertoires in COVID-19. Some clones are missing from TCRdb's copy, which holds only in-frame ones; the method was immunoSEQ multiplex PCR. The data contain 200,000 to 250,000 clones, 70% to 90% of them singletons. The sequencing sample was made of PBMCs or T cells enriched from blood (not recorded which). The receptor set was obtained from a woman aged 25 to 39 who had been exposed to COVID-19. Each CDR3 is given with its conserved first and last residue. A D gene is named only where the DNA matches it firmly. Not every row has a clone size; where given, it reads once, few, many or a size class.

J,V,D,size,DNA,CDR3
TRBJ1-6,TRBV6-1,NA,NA,TGTGCCAGCAGTGAAGGAGGGTGGGGCTCCTATAATTCACCCCTCCACTTT,CASSEGGWGSYNSPLHF
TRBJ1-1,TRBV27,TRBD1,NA,TGTGCCAGCAGTTTAGAGGGGGCGAACACTGAAGCTTTCTTT,CASSLEGANTEAFF
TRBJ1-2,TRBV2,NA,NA,TGTGCCAGCAGTGAAGCGCTAGGGTCCCGTACTAGTACCTTC,CASSEALGSRTSTF
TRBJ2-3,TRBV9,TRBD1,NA,TGTGCCAGCAGCGCGGGACAGGGAGTCACAGATACGCAGTATTTT,CASSAGQGVTDTQYF
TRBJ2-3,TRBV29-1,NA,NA,TGCAGCGTTGTTGCAGGGGTCACAGATACGCAGTATTTT,CSVVAGVTDTQYF
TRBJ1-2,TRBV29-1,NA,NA,TGCAGCGTTGAAGAACCACCCCTCAGGTTCAACTATGGCTACACCTTC,CSVEEPPLRFNYGYTF
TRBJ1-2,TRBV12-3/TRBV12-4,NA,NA,TGTGTTACTGGCAGGGACTATGGCTACACCTTC,CVTGRDYGYTF
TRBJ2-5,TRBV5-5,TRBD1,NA,TGTGCCAGCAGCTTGGGACAGGGAGACCAAGAGACCCAGTACTTC,CASSLGQGDQETQYF
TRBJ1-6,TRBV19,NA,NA,TGTGCCAGTAGCGTTGGCGTGGGGCGGAAGGATAATTCACCCCTCCACTTT,CASSVGVGRKDNSPLHF
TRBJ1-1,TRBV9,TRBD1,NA,TGTGCCAGCAGCCCATACGCCGGGACAGCGAACACTGAAGCTTTCTTT,CASSPYAGTANTEAFF
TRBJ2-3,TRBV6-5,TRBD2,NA,TGTGCCAGCAGTTATTCCGGGACTAACACAGATACGCAGTATTTT,CASSYSGTNTDTQYF
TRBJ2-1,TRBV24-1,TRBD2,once,TGTGCCACCAGTGGGGTAGCGGGGTACAATGAGCAGTTCTTC,CATSGVAGYNEQFF
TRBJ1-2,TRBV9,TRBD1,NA,TGTGCCAGCAGCGGAGGGTCCACCGGGACAGGGGGCCACCGAGCTAACTATGGCTACACCTTC,CASSGGSTGTGGHRANYGYTF
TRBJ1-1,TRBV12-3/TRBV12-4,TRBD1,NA,TGTGCCAGCAGTCCTGGACAGGCTGAAGCTTTCTTT,CASSPGQAEAFF